This T cell receptor beta chain emerged from a study of cytomegalovirus exposure and HLA in healthy donors. Germline V CDR1 and CDR2: LNHDA, SQIVND (reference sequence). The J segment lost 4 bases and the V segment lost 0 bases, leaving 10 bases of the junction unmatched. The length of the CDR3 is 17 residues. A remark on this clone: The antigen is unknown.

Study-level results: There were some public TCRs occurring in many donors, but most TCR sequences were rare.

Produced via immunoSEQ multiplex PCR; TCRdb's table is partial and in-frame only. The sample yields around 150,000 clones, approximately 90% seen once. The chain links TRBV19 to TRBJ1-2; 8 bases agree with TRBD1. This receptor was identified in a man younger than 30 in good health and CMV-seronegative. The sequenced sample consisted of PBMCs. The CDR3 is CASSIDFYRGIFYGYTF. The CDR3 coding sequence is TGTGCCAGTAGTATAGATTTTTACAGGGGGATCTTCTATGGCTACACCTTC.